This T cell receptor beta chain was identified during a study of blood T cell repertoires in COVID-19. Whole-study context: Acute and convalescent COVID-19 samples came from the United States, Italy and Spain. PBMCs, B-cell-depleted T cells, or T cells were the source of the cDNA or gDNA that made up the material.

CDR1 and CDR2 from the germline V gene are SGDLS and YYNGEE. Trimming shortened V by 0 bases and J by 1 base, and 10 bases separated the two germline ends. The CDR3 spans 15 residues. Those enrolled in Seattle joined during active infection and were followed longitudinally afterward. In the original workflow: The authors estimated nucleated cell counts from reference gene primer amplification. TCRdb's table, derived via immunoSEQ multiplex PCR, lists solely in-frame clones and lacks some. V, J and clone size are taken as reported in that table, and D and trimming were inferred from the DNA itself. The sample has some 180,000 clones, approximately 90% seen once.

The sequencing input was peripheral blood. The chain joins TRBV9 to TRBJ1-1; D perhaps matches TRBD1 (6 bases). The sequence was collected from a man aged 18 to 35 with COVID-19, enrolled during active disease. The CDR3 sequence: CASSVEGGANTEAFF. The CDR3 DNA sequence: TGTGCCAGCAGCGTAGAAGGGGGGGCGAACACTGAAGCTTTCTTT.